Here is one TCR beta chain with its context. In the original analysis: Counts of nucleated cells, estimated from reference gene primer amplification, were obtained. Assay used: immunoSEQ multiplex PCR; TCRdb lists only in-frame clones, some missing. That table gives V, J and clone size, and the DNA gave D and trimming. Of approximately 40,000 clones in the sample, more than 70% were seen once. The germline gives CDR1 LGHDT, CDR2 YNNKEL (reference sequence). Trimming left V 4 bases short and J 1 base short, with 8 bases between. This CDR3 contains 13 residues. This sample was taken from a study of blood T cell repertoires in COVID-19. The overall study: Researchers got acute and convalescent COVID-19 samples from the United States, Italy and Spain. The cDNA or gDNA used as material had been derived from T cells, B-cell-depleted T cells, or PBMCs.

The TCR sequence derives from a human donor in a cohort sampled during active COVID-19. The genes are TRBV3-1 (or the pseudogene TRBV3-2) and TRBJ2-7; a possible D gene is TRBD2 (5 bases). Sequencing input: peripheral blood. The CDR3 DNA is TGTGCCAGCAGCCTCCCGGGGTCCTACGAGCAGTACTTC. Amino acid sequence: CASSLPGSYEQYF.